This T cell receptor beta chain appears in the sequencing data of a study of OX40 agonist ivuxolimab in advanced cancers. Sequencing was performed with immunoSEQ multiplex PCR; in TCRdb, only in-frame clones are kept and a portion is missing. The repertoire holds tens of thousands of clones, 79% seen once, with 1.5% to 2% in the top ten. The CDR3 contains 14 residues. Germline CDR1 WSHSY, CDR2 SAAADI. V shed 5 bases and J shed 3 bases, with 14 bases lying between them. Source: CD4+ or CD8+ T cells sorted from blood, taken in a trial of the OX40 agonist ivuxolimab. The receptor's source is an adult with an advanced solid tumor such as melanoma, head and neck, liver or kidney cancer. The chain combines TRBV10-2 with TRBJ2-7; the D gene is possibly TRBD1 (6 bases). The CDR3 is CASSWTAEFYEQYF. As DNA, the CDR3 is TGCGCCAGCAGTTGGACAGCCGAGTTCTACGAGCAGTACTTC.